This TCR beta chain comes out of a study of lymphopenia after photon versus proton radiotherapy. Study-wide points: After lymphocyte nadir, photon-treated repertoires showed oligoclonal expansion, especially CD8+ Temra.

Germline CDR1 is LNHDA and CDR2 is SQIVND (reference sequence). The CDR3 contains 14 residues. V was shortened by 4 bases and J by 5 bases, with 15 bases between the two germline ends. The data were produced by immunoSEQ multiplex PCR, yet TCRdb's version contains in-frame clones alone and is incomplete. The sample has some 44,000 clones; around 83% are singletons. With regard to this clone: Its specificity is not known.

The sequence was collected from a woman between 65 and 79 years old with pancreatic cancer. The V gene is TRBV19, the J gene TRBJ2-7; D gene uncertain. This specimen was peripheral blood, taken from a patient treated with proton-based radiotherapy. CDR3: CASSNLGTAHEQYF. The CDR3 nucleotides are TGTGCCAGTAGTAACCTAGGCACTGCCCACGAGCAGTACTTC.